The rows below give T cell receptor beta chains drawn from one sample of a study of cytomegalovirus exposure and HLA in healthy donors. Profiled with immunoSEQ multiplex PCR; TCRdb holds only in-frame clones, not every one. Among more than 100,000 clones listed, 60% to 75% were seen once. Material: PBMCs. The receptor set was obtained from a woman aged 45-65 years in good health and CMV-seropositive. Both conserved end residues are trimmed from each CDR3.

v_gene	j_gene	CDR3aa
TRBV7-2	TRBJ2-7	ASSSDQGRGNEQY
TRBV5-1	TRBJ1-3	ASSSVPSGNTIY
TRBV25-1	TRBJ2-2	ASSEWGGSWDTGELF
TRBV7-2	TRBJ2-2	ASSLIQANTGELF
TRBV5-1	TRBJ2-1	ASTGTGGSYNEQF
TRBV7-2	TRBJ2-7	ASSLRDRGSEQY
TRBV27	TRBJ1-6	ASSYEPAANSPLH
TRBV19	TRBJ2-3	ASSIPALQGDTQY
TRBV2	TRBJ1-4	ASISREGVSEKLF
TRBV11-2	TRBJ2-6	ASSSRGPSGANVLT
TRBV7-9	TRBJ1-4	ASSPPTGSNEKLF
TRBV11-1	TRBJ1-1	ASSLEVTGAF
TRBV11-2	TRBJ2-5	ASSLGLRETQY
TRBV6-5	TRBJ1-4	ASSYSQAEKLF
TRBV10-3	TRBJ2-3	AITSVGSLGQDTQY
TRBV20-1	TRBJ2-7	SARDRGEQY
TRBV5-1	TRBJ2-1	ASSLGWGGENEQF
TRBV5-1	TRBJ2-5	ASSLEGAQETQY
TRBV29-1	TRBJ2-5	SLRAGVETQY
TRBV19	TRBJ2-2	ASSIRTTNTGELF
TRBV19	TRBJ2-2	ASSSRTGGTGELF
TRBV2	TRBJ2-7	ASSEAGGGYEQY
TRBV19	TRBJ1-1	ASNGGRGPADTEAF
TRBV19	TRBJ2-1	ASRSLAPPRYNEQF